Listed below are T cell receptor beta chains from one sample, sequenced in a study of post-analysis software for immune sequencing data. Using its own MiXCR run on the PCR reads, TCRdb lists one record per CDR3 protein. The table shows roughly 870,000 distinct CDR3 sequences, with about 50% occurring only once. Sequenced: blood. The receptors were gathered from a girl aged 5-17 years with multiple sclerosis. The CDR3 runs from the conserved cysteine through the conserved F or W. The order of the fields is CDR3 DNA, CDR3 protein, J gene, D gene, clone size, V gene. A D gene is named only where the DNA matches it firmly. Some rows mark clone size as missing; the rest say once, few, many or name a class of expanded clone.

cdr3_nt: TGCGCCAGCAGCAAAGCCGGGACTAGCGGGGACAATGAGCAGTTCTTC; cdr3_aa: CASSKAGTSGDNEQFF; j_call: TRBJ2-1; d_call: TRBD2; clone_size: .; v_call: TRBV4-1
cdr3_nt: TGCAGCGTGCCTTCTGGGGCTAGCATCTACGAGCAGTACTTC; cdr3_aa: CSVPSGASIYEQYF; j_call: TRBJ2-7; d_call: .; clone_size: .; v_call: TRBV29-1
cdr3_nt: TGTGCCAGCAGCTTGGTTGGAGGGACCTACAATGAGCAGTTCTTC; cdr3_aa: CASSLVGGTYNEQFF; j_call: TRBJ2-1; d_call: .; clone_size: few; v_call: TRBV5-6
cdr3_nt: TGCAGTGCTAGCGAGGGGGCTTACGAGCAGTACTTC; cdr3_aa: CSASEGAYEQYF; j_call: TRBJ2-7; d_call: TRBD1; clone_size: .; v_call: TRBV20-1
cdr3_nt: TGTGCCAGCTCACCATTCCAGGGCTATGGCTACACCTTC; cdr3_aa: CASSPFQGYGYTF; j_call: TRBJ1-2; d_call: .; clone_size: .; v_call: TRBV18
cdr3_nt: TGCAGTGCTAGAGGTGGACTAGCGGGAGCTGAGCAGTTCTTC; cdr3_aa: CSARGGLAGAEQFF; j_call: TRBJ2-1; d_call: TRBD2; clone_size: .; v_call: TRBV20-1
cdr3_nt: TGTGCCAGCAGGTCCGGGACCATCGAGCAGTACTTC; cdr3_aa: CASRSGTIEQYF; j_call: TRBJ2-7; d_call: .; clone_size: .; v_call: TRBV28
cdr3_nt: TGCAGCGTTGAAGTACCCCGGGACAGGGGGGAGCAGTATTTT; cdr3_aa: CSVEVPRDRGEQYF; j_call: TRBJ2-3; d_call: TRBD1; clone_size: few; v_call: TRBV29-1
cdr3_nt: TGCGCCAGCAGCTTGGTCGGAGAACGTTACAATGAGCAGTTCTTC; cdr3_aa: CASSLVGERYNEQFF; j_call: TRBJ2-1; d_call: .; clone_size: .; v_call: TRBV5-1
cdr3_nt: TGTGCCAGCAGTGTCAGGGGTTTAAACGAGCAGTACTTC; cdr3_aa: CASSVRGLNEQYF; j_call: TRBJ2-7; d_call: .; clone_size: .; v_call: TRBV6-1
cdr3_nt: TGTGCCAGCAGCCAGGGACAGGGTTCCCTCTATGGCTACACCTTC; cdr3_aa: CASSQGQGSLYGYTF; j_call: TRBJ1-2; d_call: TRBD1; clone_size: .; v_call: TRBV6-6
cdr3_nt: TGTGCCAGCAGTTTTAGCGGGAGATCCAAAAACATTCAGTACTTC; cdr3_aa: CASSFSGRSKNIQYF; j_call: TRBJ2-4; d_call: TRBD2; clone_size: .; v_call: TRBV12-3/TRBV12-4
cdr3_nt: TGTGCCAGCAGCCACGACAAGCCCCTAGGAAATGAGCAGTTCTTC; cdr3_aa: CASSHDKPLGNEQFF; j_call: TRBJ2-1; d_call: .; clone_size: .; v_call: TRBV3-1
cdr3_nt: TGTGCCGGGTCTCGGACAGGACCAACCTACGAGCAGTACTTC; cdr3_aa: CAGSRTGPTYEQYF; j_call: TRBJ2-7; d_call: TRBD1; clone_size: .; v_call: TRBV7-9
cdr3_nt: TGTGCCAGCAGCCAAGAGGATATACAGAGTGGCCAGTACTTC; cdr3_aa: CASSQEDIQSGQYF; j_call: TRBJ2-5; d_call: .; clone_size: .; v_call: TRBV3-1
cdr3_nt: TGTGCCAGCAGTGGTCGTGGTACAGTGAACACTGAAGCTTTCTTT; cdr3_aa: CASSGRGTVNTEAFF; j_call: TRBJ1-1; d_call: .; clone_size: .; v_call: TRBV12-3/TRBV12-4
cdr3_nt: TGTGCCAGCATCCGGGACCGAGGTGAAGCTTTCTTT; cdr3_aa: CASIRDRGEAFF; j_call: TRBJ1-1; d_call: .; clone_size: .; v_call: TRBV6-2/TRBV6-3
cdr3_nt: TGCGCCAGCAGCTTGGGACAGCTGTGTGGCTACACCTTC; cdr3_aa: CASSLGQLCGYTF; j_call: TRBJ1-2; d_call: .; clone_size: .; v_call: TRBV5-1
cdr3_nt: TGTGCCAGCAGCTTATTATCAGGGCCGGCTGAGCAGTTCTTC; cdr3_aa: CASSLLSGPAEQFF; j_call: TRBJ2-1; d_call: .; clone_size: few; v_call: TRBV7-9
cdr3_nt: TGTGCCAGCAGCTCTCAGAAAGGGTGGTACGAGCAGTACTTC; cdr3_aa: CASSSQKGWYEQYF; j_call: TRBJ2-7; d_call: .; clone_size: .; v_call: TRBV5-6
cdr3_nt: TGTGCCAGCAGTGAACGACAGGGTGGAGGGGAGCTGTTTTTT; cdr3_aa: CASSERQGGGELFF; j_call: TRBJ2-2; d_call: TRBD1; clone_size: .; v_call: TRBV25-1
cdr3_nt: TGCGCCAGCAGCGACAGTAACTACGATCCTAACTATGGCTACACCTTC; cdr3_aa: CASSDSNYDPNYGYTF; j_call: TRBJ1-2; d_call: .; clone_size: few; v_call: TRBV5-1
cdr3_nt: TGTGCCAGCAGTGAATCGAGCAGCGGGGGAAACTACGAGCAGTACTTC; cdr3_aa: CASSESSSGGNYEQYF; j_call: TRBJ2-7; d_call: TRBD2; clone_size: .; v_call: TRBV25-1
cdr3_nt: TGTGCCAGCAGTTCCCAACAAGGCAATCAGCCCCAGCATTTT; cdr3_aa: CASSSQQGNQPQHF; j_call: TRBJ1-5; d_call: .; clone_size: .; v_call: TRBV12-3/TRBV12-4
cdr3_nt: TGCGCCAGCAGCTTAACGGGAGGGCCCAATGAGCAGTTCTTC; cdr3_aa: CASSLTGGPNEQFF; j_call: TRBJ2-1; d_call: TRBD2; clone_size: once; v_call: TRBV5-1
cdr3_nt: TGCGCCAGCAGCTTGGGAGACAGGAGACTCACAGATACGCAGTATTTT; cdr3_aa: CASSLGDRRLTDTQYF; j_call: TRBJ2-3; d_call: .; clone_size: .; v_call: TRBV5-1
cdr3_nt: TGCGCCAGCAGATCAGGGGGCTTTGGCACAGATACGCAGTATTTT; cdr3_aa: CASRSGGFGTDTQYF; j_call: TRBJ2-3; d_call: TRBD1; clone_size: .; v_call: TRBV5-1
cdr3_nt: TGTGCCATCAGTGAGCCAGGGACTAGCTTAGAGACCCAGTACTTC; cdr3_aa: CAISEPGTSLETQYF; j_call: TRBJ2-5; d_call: TRBD2; clone_size: .; v_call: TRBV10-3
cdr3_nt: TGCAGCGTCGGGGGGACAGGTGGAAGGAACACTGAAGCTTTCTTT; cdr3_aa: CSVGGTGGRNTEAFF; j_call: TRBJ1-1; d_call: TRBD1; clone_size: .; v_call: TRBV29-1
cdr3_nt: TGTGCCAGCAGCTTAGCGCATTCAACGGGGGGTTTTTACTACGAGCAGTACTTC; cdr3_aa: CASSLAHSTGGFYYEQYF; j_call: TRBJ2-7; d_call: TRBD2; clone_size: few; v_call: TRBV7-6